The clone carrying this T cell receptor beta chain was recorded many times. TRAV and TRBV primers primed cDNA for both TCRalpha and TCRbeta. PCR amplification of the TCRs was performed with Phusion for 20 PCR cycles, and it relied on a constant-region primer together with a V-primer adapter. TCRdb re-called the reads with MiXCR, one entry per CDR3 protein. In the table there are fewer than 95,000 distinct CDR3 sequences, roughly 9% of which are singletons. The sample originates from a study of low-dose radiotherapy and immunotherapy resistance in tumors. Whole-study context: Aspirin 300 mg was given orally each day for four cycles from cycle 1 day 1.

This sample's time point: before trial treatment. Nivolumab, ipilimumab, aspirin, low-dose cyclophosphamide and low-dose radiotherapy were given to donors. Tumors of eligible patients were advanced, solid and lacking tumor-infiltrating lymphocytes. This CDR3 is built from 15 residues. CDR1 is MGHRA, CDR2 YSYEKL, per germline. V was clipped by 0 bases and J by 2 bases, with 11 bases between them. The sequenced sample was PBMCs, obtained before treatment. The TCR was taken from a male donor with prostate cancer. This rearrangement joins TRBV4-1 to TRBJ2-7; D ambiguous. CDR3 DNA sequence: TGCGCCAGCAGCCAAGAGTCCACCCTAACCTACGAGCAGTACTTC. Its translation is CASSQESTLTYEQYF.